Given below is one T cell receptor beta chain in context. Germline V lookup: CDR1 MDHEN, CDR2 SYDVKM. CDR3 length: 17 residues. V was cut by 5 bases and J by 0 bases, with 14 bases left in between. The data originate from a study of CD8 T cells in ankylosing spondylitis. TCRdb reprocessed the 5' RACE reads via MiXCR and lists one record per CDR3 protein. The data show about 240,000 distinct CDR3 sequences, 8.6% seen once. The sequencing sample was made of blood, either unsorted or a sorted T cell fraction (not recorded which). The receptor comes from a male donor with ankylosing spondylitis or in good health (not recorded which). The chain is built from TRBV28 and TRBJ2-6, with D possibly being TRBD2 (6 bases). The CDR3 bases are TGTGCCAGCAGTCCCGGGGGTAGTAGCTCTGGGGCCAACGTCCTGACTTTC. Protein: CASSPGGSSSGANVLTF.